This TCR beta chain was recovered during a study of early T cells in non-severe SARS-CoV-2 infection. As for the study in general: Unsorted whole-blood RNA was sequenced in bulk, leaving chains unpaired.

Germline V gene lookup returns CDR1 SGDLS and CDR2 YYNGEE. The CDR3 spans 18 residues. Trimming cost V 3 bases and J 1 base, with 20 bases left between them. TCRdb analysed the 5' RACE reads with MiXCR anew, one entry per CDR3 protein. The table has roughly 50,000 distinct CDR3 sequences, around 6.5% seen once. This clonotype has only a few counts. The clonotype comes from an adult who was a healthcare worker with PCR-confirmed SARS-CoV-2 infection or an uninfected control (not recorded which). The sample here was whole blood, taken at baseline. V gene TRBV9 combines with J gene TRBJ2-1; tentative D call: TRBD2 (6 bases). The CDR3 DNA reads as TGTGCCAGCAGCGACTCTCCTAGCGAGAAGAAGTCCTACAATGAGCAGTTCTTC. It translates to CASSDSPSEKKSYNEQFF. The full variable domain, with the rest looked up from reference TRBV9 and TRBJ2-1, is DSGVTQTPKHLITATGQRVTLRCSPRSGDLSVYWYQQSLDQGLQFLIQYYNGEERAKGNILERFSAQQFPDLHSELNLSSLELGDSALYFCASSDSPSEKKSYNEQFFGPGTRLTVL.